This is a list of T cell receptor beta chains from one sample in a study of OX40 agonist ivuxolimab in advanced cancers. Sequenced by immunoSEQ multiplex PCR; TCRdb stores in-frame clones only, minus some. In the table there are more than 95,000 clones, around 94% of which are singletons. Material: CD4+ or CD8+ T cells sorted from blood, obtained in a trial of the OX40 agonist ivuxolimab. Receptors originate from an adult with an advanced solid tumor such as melanoma, head and neck, liver or kidney cancer. The CDR3 runs from the conserved cysteine through the conserved F or W. The D gene is left open where the match is weak. Where a row states a size, it is once, few, many or the class of an expanded clone; other rows omit it.

>TRBD1|TRBJ1-2|-|TRBV10-3
CAISDQDRGRGYTF
TGTGCCATCAGTGACCAAGACAGGGGGAGAGGCTACACCTTC
>TRBD2|TRBJ2-5|-|TRBV18
CASRLAGQETQYF
TGTGCCAGCCGACTAGCAGGTCAAGAGACCCAGTACTTC
>TRBD1|TRBJ1-6|-|TRBV7-2
CASSAQTGVNSPLHF
TGTGCCAGCAGCGCCCAGACAGGGGTTAACTCACCCCTCCACTTT
>-|TRBJ2-2|-|TRBV5-1
CASSPSGGMNTGELFF
TGCGCCAGCAGCCCGTCGGGGGGCATGAACACCGGGGAGCTGTTTTTT
>-|TRBJ1-4|-|TRBV28
CASSWAPNEKLFF
TGTGCCAGCAGTTGGGCTCCTAATGAAAAACTGTTTTTT
>-|TRBJ1-4|-|TRBV5-6
CASSPRGATNEKLFF
TGTGCCAGCAGCCCCCGGGGTGCAACTAATGAAAAACTGTTTTTT
>TRBD1|TRBJ1-2|-|TRBV19
CASSKPGQLYGYTF
TGTGCCAGTAGTAAACCGGGACAGCTCTATGGCTACACCTTC
>-|TRBJ2-5|-|TRBV4-3
CASSQDTGPRAQYF
TGCGCCAGCAGCCAAGATACAGGGCCAAGGGCCCAGTACTTC
>-|TRBJ1-4|-|TRBV5-5
CASSLAVGGGDNEKLFF
TGTGCCAGCAGCTTGGCGGTGGGGGGAGGCGACAACGAAAAACTGTTTTTT
>-|TRBJ1-5|-|TRBV19
CASTRGGSHQPQHF
TGTGCCAGTACAAGGGGGGGGTCTCATCAGCCCCAGCATTTT
>TRBD2|TRBJ2-1|-|TRBV30
CAWSVRTSGRSYNEQFF
TGTGCCTGGAGTGTACGAACTAGCGGGAGGTCCTACAATGAGCAGTTCTTC
>-|TRBJ1-3|-|TRBV11-2
CASRFVRGYSGNTIYF
TGTGCCAGCCGTTTCGTGCGGGGGTACTCTGGAAACACCATATATTTT
>TRBD1|TRBJ1-6|-|TRBV7-9
CASSSQGDRSSYNSPLHF
TGTGCCAGCAGCTCGCAGGGGGACCGGAGCTCCTATAATTCACCCCTCCACTTT
>TRBD1|TRBJ2-5|-|TRBV5-6
CASSSTTGGTIQETQYF
TGTGCCAGCAGCTCTACAACAGGGGGCACCATCCAAGAGACCCAGTACTTC
>-|TRBJ2-3|-|TRBV21-1
CASSVRFLAGVIDTQYF
TGTGCCAGCAGCGTGCGTTTCCTAGCGGGAGTAATAGATACGCAGTATTTT
>-|TRBJ2-7|-|TRBV28
CASRAVSYEQYF
TGTGCCAGCAGGGCGGTCTCCTACGAGCAGTACTTC
>-|TRBJ1-2|-|TRBV4-2
CASSQEPRGEDGYTF
TGTGCCAGCAGCCAAGAGCCTCGGGGGGAGGATGGCTACACCTTC
>-|TRBJ1-5|-|TRBV6-6
CASARTGRNQPQHF
TGTGCCAGCGCTCGGACCGGGCGCAATCAGCCCCAGCATTTT
>TRBD1|TRBJ1-5|-|TRBV5-8
CASSLGDRDSNQPQHF
TGTGCCAGCAGCTTGGGGGACAGAGATAGCAATCAGCCCCAGCATTTT
>-|TRBJ1-4|once|TRBV6-5
CASSYSGTGEKLFF
TGTGCCAGCAGTTACTCAGGGACGGGCGAAAAACTGTTTTTT
>-|TRBJ2-1|-|TRBV5-6
CASSSVRHRNEQFF
TGTGCCAGCAGCTCCGTACGCCACAGGAATGAGCAGTTCTTC
>-|TRBJ1-5|-|TRBV5-1
CASSPAGDNQPQHF
TGCGCCAGCAGTCCCGCGGGGGACAATCAGCCCCAGCATTTT
>TRBD2|TRBJ2-5|-|TRBV9
CASSSSTGGARETQYF
TGTGCCAGCAGCTCAAGCACCGGGGGGGCCCGGGAGACCCAGTACTTC